The rows below give T cell receptor beta chains drawn from one sample of a study of shared clonotypes between healthy human individuals. Generated by immunoSEQ multiplex PCR, the TCRdb table keeps only in-frame clones and is missing some. The table lists 1.6 million or so clones, approximately 98.5% of them singletons. Sequenced sample: naive CD4+ T cells sorted from blood. The source of these receptors is a man aged 25-40 years in good health. Both conserved end residues are part of each CDR3. The D gene is left open where the match is weak. Only some rows state a clone size, as once, few, many or a class for expanded clones.

V	J	size	D	CDR3	DNA
TRBV5-1	TRBJ2-4	.	.	CASSLGREMAKNIQYF	TGCGCCAGCAGCTTGGGTAGGGAGATGGCCAAAAACATTCAGTACTTC
TRBV5-1	TRBJ1-1	.	.	CASSFAGAGGSEAFF	TGCGCCAGCAGCTTTGCAGGGGCCGGGGGTTCTGAAGCTTTCTTT
TRBV15	TRBJ2-1	.	.	CATSRDLSGAHNEQFF	TGTGCCACCAGCAGAGATCTTTCGGGGGCCCACAATGAGCAGTTCTTC
TRBV18	TRBJ2-7	.	.	CASSRGGSPSYEQYF	TGTGCCAGCTCACGAGGGGGGAGCCCCTCCTACGAGCAGTACTTC
TRBV20-1	TRBJ2-1	.	.	CSAPTPTKQFF	TGCAGTGCCCCGACCCCGACCAAGCAGTTCTTC
TRBV28	TRBJ2-3	.	TRBD1	CAINQGTGVTDTQYF	TGTGCCATCAACCAGGGGACAGGGGTCACAGATACGCAGTATTTT
TRBV6-5	TRBJ2-1	once	.	CASSYDRKQFF	TGTGCCAGCAGTTACGACCGGAAGCAGTTCTTC
TRBV29-1	TRBJ2-7	.	.	CSVVLGEQYF	TGCAGCGTTGTATTGGGCGAGCAGTACTTC
TRBV9	TRBJ1-1	.	.	CASSPQNMNTEAFF	TGTGCCAGCAGCCCACAGAACATGAACACTGAAGCTTTCTTT
TRBV7-2	TRBJ2-4	.	.	CASSFPRTASKNIQYF	TGTGCCAGCAGCTTTCCCCGGACCGCCTCCAAAAACATTCAGTACTTC
TRBV7-2	TRBJ2-7	.	.	CASSLGSYDEQYF	TGTGCCAGCAGCTTAGGCTCCTACGACGAGCAGTACTTC
TRBV5-1	TRBJ2-2	.	.	CASSLGLGPGELFF	TGCGCCAGCAGCTTGGGGTTGGGGCCTGGGGAGCTGTTTTTT
TRBV11-3	TRBJ2-7	.	.	CASINRGRGSSYEQYF	TGTGCCAGCATTAACAGGGGTCGCGGGAGCTCCTACGAGCAGTACTTC
TRBV6-1	TRBJ2-1	.	TRBD1	CASNRDRVSNEQFF	TGTGCCAGCAACCGGGACAGGGTCAGCAATGAGCAGTTCTTC
TRBV7-6	TRBJ2-7	.	.	CASSLGTTNTYEQYF	TGTGCCAGCAGCTTAGGGACTACAAATACCTACGAGCAGTACTTC
TRBV29-1	TRBJ2-3	.	.	CSVERGNTQYF	TGCAGCGTTGAACGGGGGAACACGCAGTATTTT
TRBV10-3	TRBJ2-1	.	TRBD2	CAISGGGFLAGVPQKQFF	TGTGCCATCAGTGGGGGGGGATTCCTAGCGGGAGTCCCCCAGAAGCAGTTCTTC
TRBV5-8	TRBJ2-1	.	.	CASSSLGWGYYEQFF	TGTGCCAGCAGCTCCCTTGGGTGGGGGTACTATGAGCAGTTCTTC
TRBV7-2	TRBJ2-1	once	.	CASSLVGRDGFF	TGTGCCAGCAGCTTAGTCGGGCGGGACGGGTTCTTC
TRBV28	TRBJ2-7	.	TRBD2	CASNGLDSYEQYF	TGTGCCAGTAACGGACTAGACTCCTACGAGCAGTACTTC
TRBV5-1	TRBJ1-1	.	.	CASSGQGGSEAFF	TGCGCCAGCAGCGGGCAGGGTGGGAGTGAAGCTTTCTTT
TRBV9	TRBJ2-7	once	.	CASSVGVARTYEQYF	TGTGCCAGCAGCGTAGGGGTAGCGAGAACCTACGAGCAGTACTTC
TRBV18	TRBJ2-7	.	.	CASSPPSLSYEQYF	TGTGCCAGCTCACCCCCTAGCCTGTCCTACGAGCAGTACTTC
TRBV4-3	TRBJ2-3	.	.	CASSQVEWTDTQYF	TGCGCCAGCAGCCAAGTGGAGTGGACAGATACGCAGTATTTT
TRBV5-6	TRBJ1-2	.	TRBD1	CASSSGTAKVLWSYTF	TGTGCCAGCAGCTCCGGGACAGCCAAGGTTCTATGGAGCTACACCTTC
TRBV9	TRBJ2-7	.	TRBD2	CASSVGTSGYSYEQYF	TGTGCCAGCAGCGTAGGGACTAGCGGTTACTCCTACGAGCAGTACTTC
TRBV2	TRBJ2-7	.	.	CASSEGGYTEQYF	TGTGCCAGCAGTGAAGGCGGCTATACCGAGCAGTACTTC
TRBV18	TRBJ2-1	.	TRBD2	CASTRTSGTPSDEQFF	TGTGCCAGCACCCGGACTAGCGGGACCCCCTCAGATGAGCAGTTCTTC
TRBV27	TRBJ1-2	.	.	CASSSGPPGSYTF	TGTGCCAGCAGTTCGGGACCGCCGGGGAGCTACACCTTC
TRBV5-1	TRBJ2-7	.	TRBD1	CASSSLTGSPYEQYF	TGCGCCAGCAGCTCCTTGACAGGGAGCCCCTACGAGCAGTACTTC
TRBV5-1	TRBJ1-1	.	.	CASSLLGGPLNTEAFF	TGCGCCAGCAGCCTTCTTGGGGGCCCCCTGAACACTGAAGCTTTCTTT
TRBV6-5	TRBJ2-1	.	TRBD1	CASSKQGANEQFF	TGTGCCAGCAGTAAACAGGGGGCCAATGAGCAGTTCTTC
TRBV5-6	TRBJ2-7	.	TRBD2	CASSLAGTRTYEQYF	TGTGCCAGCAGCTTGGCAGGGACTAGGACCTACGAGCAGTACTTC
TRBV28	TRBJ1-1	once	.	CASSLRGGAAFF	TGTGCCAGCAGTTTAAGAGGAGGTGCGGCTTTCTTT
TRBV27	TRBJ2-1	once	.	CASSQGDSYNEQFF	TGTGCCAGCAGTCAGGGAGACTCCTACAATGAGCAGTTCTTC
TRBV15	TRBJ2-2	.	TRBD2	CATARELAVTGELFF	TGTGCCACCGCTAGGGAGCTAGCGGTCACCGGGGAGCTGTTTTTT
TRBV7-9	TRBJ2-7	.	.	CASSQISEQYF	TGTGCCAGCAGCCAGATCTCCGAGCAGTACTTC
TRBV9	TRBJ2-2	.	.	CASSGSSLLQRELFF	TGTGCCAGCAGCGGCTCAAGTCTTTTACAAAGGGAGCTGTTTTTT
TRBV7-2	TRBJ1-2	.	TRBD1	CASSFQGQGSSYGYTF	TGTGCCAGCAGTTTCCAGGGACAGGGGAGCAGCTATGGCTACACCTTC
TRBV28	TRBJ1-5	.	TRBD1	CASSFQGANQPQHF	TGTGCCAGCAGCTTTCAGGGGGCTAATCAGCCCCAGCATTTT
TRBV5-4	TRBJ2-3	once	TRBD2	CASTSGRSDTDTQYF	TGTGCCAGCACTAGCGGGAGGTCGGACACAGATACGCAGTATTTT
TRBV7-2	TRBJ2-7	once	TRBD2	CASSSLILAGGAYEQYF	TGTGCCAGCAGCTCCCTGATACTAGCGGGAGGAGCCTACGAGCAGTACTTC
TRBV20-1	TRBJ1-2	once	.	CSASPGLGYTF	TGCAGTGCTAGCCCAGGACTTGGCTACACCTTC
TRBV7-9	TRBJ1-4	.	.	CASSPRVYSYNEKLFF	TGTGCCAGCAGCCCCAGAGTGTATTCTTATAATGAAAAACTGTTTTTT
TRBV10-3	TRBJ2-1	.	TRBD1	CANSDRTETNEQFF	TGTGCCAACTCGGACAGGACGGAGACCAATGAGCAGTTCTTC
TRBV18	TRBJ1-4	.	TRBD1	CASSPKAGGGEKLFF	TGTGCCAGCTCACCGAAGGCAGGGGGCGGTGAAAAACTGTTTTTT
TRBV9	TRBJ1-2	.	TRBD1	CASSRDSYGYTF	TGTGCCAGCAGCCGGGACAGCTATGGCTACACCTTC
TRBV7-8	TRBJ2-3	.	TRBD1	CASTPGQGAGDTQYF	TGTGCCAGCACCCCCGGACAGGGGGCTGGAGATACGCAGTATTTT
TRBV5-1	TRBJ2-1	.	.	CASSLAVSNEQFF	TGCGCCAGCAGCTTGGCGGTCTCCAATGAGCAGTTCTTC